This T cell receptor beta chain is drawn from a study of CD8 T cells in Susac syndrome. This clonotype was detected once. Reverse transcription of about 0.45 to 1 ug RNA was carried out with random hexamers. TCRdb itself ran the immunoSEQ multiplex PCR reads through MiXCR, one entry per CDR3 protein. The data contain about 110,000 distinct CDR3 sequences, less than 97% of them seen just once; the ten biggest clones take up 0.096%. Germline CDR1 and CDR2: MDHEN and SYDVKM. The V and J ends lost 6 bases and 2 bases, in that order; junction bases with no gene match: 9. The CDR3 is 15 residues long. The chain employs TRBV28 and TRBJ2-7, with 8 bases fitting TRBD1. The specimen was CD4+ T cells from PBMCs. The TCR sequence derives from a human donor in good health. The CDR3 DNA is TGTGCCAGCAGACCTACAGGGACAGGTGCCTACGAGCAGTACTTC. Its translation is CASRPTGTGAYEQYF.